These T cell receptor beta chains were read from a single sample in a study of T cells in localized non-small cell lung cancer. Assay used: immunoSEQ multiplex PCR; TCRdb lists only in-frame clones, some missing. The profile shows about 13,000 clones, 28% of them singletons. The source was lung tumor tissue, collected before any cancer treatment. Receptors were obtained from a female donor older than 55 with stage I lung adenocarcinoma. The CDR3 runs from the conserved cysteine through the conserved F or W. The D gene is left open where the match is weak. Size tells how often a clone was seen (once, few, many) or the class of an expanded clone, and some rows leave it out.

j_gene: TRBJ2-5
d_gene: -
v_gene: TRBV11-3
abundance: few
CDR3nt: TGTGCCAGCAGCTTAGACGGGAGCCTACAGTGGACCCAGTACTTC
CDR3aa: CASSLDGSLQWTQYF

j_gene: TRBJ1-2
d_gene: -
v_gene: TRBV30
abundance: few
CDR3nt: TGTGCCTGGAGGGGGTATCATGGCTACACCTTC
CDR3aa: CAWRGYHGYTF

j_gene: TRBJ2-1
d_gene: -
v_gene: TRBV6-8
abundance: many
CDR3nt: TGTGCCAGCACCCGAGGGGGCTCCTACAATGAGCAGTTCTTC
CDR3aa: CASTRGGSYNEQFF

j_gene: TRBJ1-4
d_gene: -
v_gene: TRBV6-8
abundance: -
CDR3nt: TGTGCCAGCAGCCACGGTCGAGGGGCGACTAATGAAAAACTGTTTTTT
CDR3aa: CASSHGRGATNEKLFF

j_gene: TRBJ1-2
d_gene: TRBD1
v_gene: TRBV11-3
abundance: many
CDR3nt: TGTGCCAGCAGAGAAGGACAGGGTGATAACTATGGCTACACCTTC
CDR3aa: CASREGQGDNYGYTF

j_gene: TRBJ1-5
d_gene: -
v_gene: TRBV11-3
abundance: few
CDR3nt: TGTGCCAGCAGCCCCGGGACTTTTGACAATCAGCCCCAGCATTTT
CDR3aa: CASSPGTFDNQPQHF

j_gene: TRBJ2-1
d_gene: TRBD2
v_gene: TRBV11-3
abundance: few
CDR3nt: TGTGCCAGCAGCTTACAAGGGACTAGCTTCGGAAATGAGCAGTTCTTC
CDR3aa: CASSLQGTSFGNEQFF

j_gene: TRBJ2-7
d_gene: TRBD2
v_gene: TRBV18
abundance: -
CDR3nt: TGTGCCAGCTCACCTAGAGGCGGGAGGGTCTCCTACGAGCAGTACTTC
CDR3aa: CASSPRGGRVSYEQYF

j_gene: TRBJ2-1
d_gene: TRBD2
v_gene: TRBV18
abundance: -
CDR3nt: TGTGCCAGCTCACCCCCCGCGACTAGCGGAACTTACAATGAGCAGTTCTTC
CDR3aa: CASSPPATSGTYNEQFF

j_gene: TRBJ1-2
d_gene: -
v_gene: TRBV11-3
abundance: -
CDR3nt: TGTGCCAGCAGCTTAGAGGGATTCAACTATGGCTACACCTTC
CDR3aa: CASSLEGFNYGYTF

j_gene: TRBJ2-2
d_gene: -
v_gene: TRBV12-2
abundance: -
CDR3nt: TGTGCAAGTCGCTTAGCGGGGGGTGGACCGATCCTAGAGAACACCGGGGAGCTGTTTTTT
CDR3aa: CASRLAGGGPILENTGELFF

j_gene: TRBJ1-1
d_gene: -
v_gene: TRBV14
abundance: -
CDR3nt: TGTGCCAGCAGCCAAGATCTAGGGGTTTTCACTGAAGCTTTCTTT
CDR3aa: CASSQDLGVFTEAFF

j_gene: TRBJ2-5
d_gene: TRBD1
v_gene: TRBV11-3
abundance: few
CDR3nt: TGTGCCAGCAGCCAGGCGACAGGGGCGGGAGAGACCCAGTACTTC
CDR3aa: CASSQATGAGETQYF

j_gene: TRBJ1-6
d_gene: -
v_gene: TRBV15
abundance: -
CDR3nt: TGTGCCACCAGCAGAGCTGCCCCCCGGGCCTATAATTCACCCCTCCACTTT
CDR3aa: CATSRAAPRAYNSPLHF

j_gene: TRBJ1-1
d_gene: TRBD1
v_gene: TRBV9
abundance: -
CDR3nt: TGTGCCAGCAGCCCCCGACAGGGTACCCTTGAAGCTTTCTTT
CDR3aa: CASSPRQGTLEAFF

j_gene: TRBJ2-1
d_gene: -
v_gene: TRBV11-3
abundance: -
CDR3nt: TGTGCCAGCAGCCAGGGAGTTCGGGCCTTCAATGAGCAGTTCTTC
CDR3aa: CASSQGVRAFNEQFF

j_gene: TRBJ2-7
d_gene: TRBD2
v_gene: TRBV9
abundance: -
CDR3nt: TGTGCCAGCAGCGTACTAGCGGACGGCTCCTACGAGCAGTACTTC
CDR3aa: CASSVLADGSYEQYF

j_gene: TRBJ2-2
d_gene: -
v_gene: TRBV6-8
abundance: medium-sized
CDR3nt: TGTGCCAGCAGTTACGTGGCGTCCGGAGGGGAGCTGTTTTTT
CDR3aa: CASSYVASGGELFF

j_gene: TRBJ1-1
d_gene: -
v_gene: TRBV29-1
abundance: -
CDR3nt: TGCAGCGTTGAAGATGGAGGGACCTCGGCTTTCTTT
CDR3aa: CSVEDGGTSAFF

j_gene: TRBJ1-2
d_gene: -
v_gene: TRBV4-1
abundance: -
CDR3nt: TGCGCCAGCAGCCAGGCGGACAGAGCTGGCTATGGCTACACCTTC
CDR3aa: CASSQADRAGYGYTF

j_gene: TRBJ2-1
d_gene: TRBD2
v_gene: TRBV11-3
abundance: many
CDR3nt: TGTGCCAGCAGCTTAGTGGGGTGGCTAGCGGACAATGAGCAGTTCTTC
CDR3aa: CASSLVGWLADNEQFF

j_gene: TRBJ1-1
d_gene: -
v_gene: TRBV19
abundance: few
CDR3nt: TGTGCCAGTAGACAGGTTCTTATGAACACTGAAGCTTTCTTT
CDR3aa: CASRQVLMNTEAFF

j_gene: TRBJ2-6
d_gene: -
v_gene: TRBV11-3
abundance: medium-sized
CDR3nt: TGTGCCAGCAGCTTCAACTCTGGGGCCAACGTCCTGACTTTC
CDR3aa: CASSFNSGANVLTF

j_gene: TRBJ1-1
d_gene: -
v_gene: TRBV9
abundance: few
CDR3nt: TGTGCCAGCAGCGTCGCAGCGAACACTGAAGCTTTCTTT
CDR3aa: CASSVAANTEAFF

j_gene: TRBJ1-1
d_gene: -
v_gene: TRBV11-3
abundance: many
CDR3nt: TGTGCCAGCAGCCCCCAACTCGGGGGGGACACTGAAGCTTTCTTT
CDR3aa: CASSPQLGGDTEAFF

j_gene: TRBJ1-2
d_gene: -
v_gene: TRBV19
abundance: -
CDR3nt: TGTGCCAGTCGCCCAGGTGCTAACTATGGCTACACCTTC
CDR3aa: CASRPGANYGYTF